This note documents a single T cell receptor (beta chain) sequence. The data derive from a study of blood T cell repertoires in COVID-19. Across the study: Spain, Italy and the United States supplied samples that represented acute and convalescent COVID-19.

CDR1 is MNHEY and CDR2 is SMNVEV in the germline V gene (reference sequence). This CDR3 region has 13 residues. The ends were cut back, 0 bases at V and 8 bases at J, with 10 bases in the middle. Original processing notes: Reference gene primer amplification yielded estimated nucleated cell counts. Produced via immunoSEQ multiplex PCR; TCRdb's table is partial and in-frame only. D and trimming come from the DNA, and the V and J calls and clone size come from that table. This sample carries nearly 95,000 clones, roughly 91% of them seen once, and the ten largest clones take around 5.3%. V and J are TRBV27 and TRBJ1-2; D not certain. Sequences were obtained from peripheral blood. The TCR sequence derives from an elderly woman with acute or convalescent COVID-19. CDR3 nucleotides: TGTGCCAGCAGTTTATCTTTGAGCACCGGCTACACCTTC. Translating it yields CASSLSLSTGYTF.